This TCR beta chain was sequenced during a study of shared clonotypes between healthy human individuals (dated by TCRdb to 2018 to 2021). Looking at the study overall: The cohort comprised two women and a few men aged 18 to 49 years. For each donor, three plates each were used for CD4 naive and CD4 memory, two plates were used for CD8 naive, and one plate was used for CD8 memory. To estimate repertoire size and how much clonotypes are shared between individuals, the study performed deep sequencing of blood TCR repertoires from roughly five healthy adults. To increase sequencing depth and limit assay-specific biases, different laboratories used diverse techniques to prepare libraries and sequence TCR repertoires. Leukapheresis yielded between about 0.94 and 10 billion PBMCs per donor. What the study reported, not specific to this receptor: When a handful of donors were compared, the shared fraction of clonotypes was 5% to 6.5% for naive CD4, 3.5% to 4% for naive CD8, about 2.5% for memory CD4, and around 0.4% for memory CD8. Pairwise subsampling led to the expectation that sequencing depth would affect the degree of clonotype sharing among donors. Even with the large sequencing depth, rarefaction of the sorted-subset datasets indicated that sequencing was incomplete. Only blood was sampled, and tissue TCR repertoires likely differ from those in blood. The small number of donors limited the genetic and exposure-history diversity represented. Naive subsets generally had larger estimated clonotype richness than memory subsets. Higher generation probabilities were observed for clonotypes shared by all four sorted-subset donors than for non-shared clonotypes.

The donors were healthy, HIV-negative adults who had no recently reported acute infections or vaccinations. All donors were Caucasian adults living in Nashville, Tennessee, USA. CD4+ T cells were enriched by magnetic negative selection; naive cells were then positively selected on CD45RA, and the negative fraction formed the memory subset. Blood was obtained by leukapheresis, after which PBMCs were separated by Ficoll-Histopaque density gradient centrifugation and cryopreserved in liquid nitrogen vapor phase. Purity and quantity of every magnetically sorted T cell population were checked by analytical flow cytometry. Each sorted fraction had its genomic DNA isolated and then quantified by UV absorbance on a Nanodrop 2000c. Using the deep immunoSEQ assay, multiplex PCR amplified TCR CDR3 regions from genomic DNA. Extracted genomic DNA from each cell subset was spread evenly across all wells of several immunoSEQ 96-well plates, with each plate serving as a replicate. For sorted subsets, roughly 200 ng of genomic DNA, equivalent to roughly 30,000 T cell genomes, went into each replicate PCR. Purified libraries were quantified with a Qubit 3.0 fluorometer, sized on a Bioanalyzer 2100, and re-quantified with the KAPA Library Quantification kit. Every immunoSEQ 96-well plate was sequenced on a separate single-read 150-cycle Illumina NextSeq 550 flow cell. The source study handled its data this way. Because only junctional sequences without quality scores were contained in the immunoSEQ output, filtering matching that applied to full-length reads could not be performed. To assign V/J genes and CDR3, sequences were annotated against IMGT germline references using PyIR, a Python wrapper for IgBLAST v1.9. Any read was removed if the V/J assignment was weak (E-value above 1e-6), the CDR3 was missing, or the read contained stop codons, out-of-frame junctions, or ambiguous translated residues. V3J clonotypes were defined as sequences sharing the same inferred V gene, J gene, and CDR3 amino acid sequence. The percentage overlap between two repertoires was calculated by dividing the number of shared unique clonotypes by the size of the smaller repertoire. RTK rarefaction, the Chao1 estimator, and Recon v2.1 estimates of unobserved clonotypes were used to assess repertoire richness. Generation probabilities for all TCRbeta clonotypes obtained by the gDNA method from a few donors were computed using OLGA. In its TCRdb copy, this immuneACCESS table keeps in-frame sequences only and misses some clones. Where compared with another copy, unresolved V genes explain less than half of these, and the others have no known cause. Clone size and the V and J calls come from that table; the DNA yielded D and trimming. This sample comprises 2,500,000 or so clones, more than 85% of them detected only once. The ten biggest clones cover 0.36% of the sample.

In the case of this clone: Which antigen it targets is not known. There are no base qualities to consult, and no much larger clone falls within one base.

Sequenced input: naive CD4+ T cells from PBMCs. The cell subset or site label on this specimen signifies: CD45RA+ positively selected. The sequence was obtained from a man aged 18 to 30 in good health. Some clones in this sample may be carry-over from other donors' samples.

The CDR3 sequence is CASSTQGGEQYF. At the DNA level, the sequence is TGTGCCAGCAGCACACAGGGAGGCGAGCAGTACTTC. The sequence is built from TRBV7-9 and TRBJ2-7; the D call could be TRBD1 or TRBD2, with each sharing 6 bases. V gives up 5 bases and J gives up 6 bases, and the segment between their germline ends measures 11 bases. Including the terminal cysteine and phenylalanine, the CDR3 comprises 12 residues. Only the CDR3 DNA stays, 36 bases, in frame from base 1. CDR1 SEHNR and CDR2 FQNEAQ were looked up in the germline V gene (reference sequence).